This passage covers 21 T cell receptor beta chains from one sample sequenced in a study of CDR3 diversity in severe acne. TCRdb independently ran MiXCR on the PCR reads; one entry per CDR3 protein. The table lists about 98,000 distinct CDR3 sequences, about half of them singletons. Sequenced material: blood. The source of these receptors is a male donor with acne.

CDR3 region: CASSRNPGTSGSTDTQYF. In DNA form, the CDR3 reads TGTGCCAGCAGCAGAAACCCCGGGACTAGCGGGAGCACAGATACGCAGTATTTT. The chain recombines TRBV7-6 with TRBJ2-3; 12 nucleotides align to TRBD2. The CDR3 is made up of 18 amino acids. V was pared by 5 bases and J by 0 bases, with 9 bases of the junction left unmatched. Looked up from germline, CDR1 is SGHVS and CDR2 is FNYEAQ.

This clonotype occurred many times. This rearrangement joins TRBV11-3 to TRBJ2-3; TRBD2 matches 7 bases. Trimming cost V 11 bases and J 1 base; bases outside gene matches: 9. The CDR3 extends over 14 amino acids. Looked up from germline, CDR1 is SGHNT and CDR2 is YENEEA. The CDR3 coding sequence is TGTGCCCCTCCCGGGGGGATCCGCACAGATACGCAGTATTTT. Its translation: CAPPGGIRTDTQYF.

This sequence joins TRBV2 and TRBJ1-2, with D perhaps TRBD1 (5 bases). Germline CDR1 SNHLY, CDR2 FYNNEI. The CDR3 extends over 13 amino acids. Between the trimmed V and J ends, which lost 6 bases and 8 bases, there was a span of 16 bases. The CDR3, as DNA: TGTGCCAGCAGAAAGACAGTTACCGGGGGCTACACCTTC. This encodes CASRKTVTGGYTF.

Note on this clonotype: One end of the junction fails to match germline, which may point to a read error. The genes are TRBV29-1 and TRBJ2-7; 10 nucleotides match TRBD2. The better agreement between TRBJ2-1 and the DNA end casts doubt on the J call. The CDR3 is 17 amino acids. Germline CDR1 is SQVTM and CDR2 is ANQGSEA. The CDR3 loop is CASTLTIAGGPYNEQFF. In DNA form, the CDR3 reads TGTGCCAGTACACTTACCATAGCGGGAGGACCCTACAATGAGCAGTTCTTC.

In its sample, this clonotype was seen a few times. Likely a read error: the CDR3 ends without its conserved phenylalanine or tryptophan. The DNA is omitted, as the CDR3 cannot be located on it reliably, and the CDR3 follows TCRdb's listing. This rearrangement joins TRBV20-1 to TRBJ1-1. With termini counted, the CDR3 has 15 amino acids. The germline V gene encodes CDR1 DFQATT and CDR2 SNEGSKA (reference sequence). The CDR3 is CSARGLGLMATPSVR.

Points on this clonotype: The junction does not match germline at one end; this may be a read error. The chain links TRBV20-1 to TRBJ1-1, with D tentatively TRBD1 (5 bases). Germline-derived CDR1 and CDR2 are DFQATT and SNEGSKA (reference sequence). The CDR3 runs to 17 residues. This CDR3 reads CSAPGVAGRDMNTEALF. CDR3 coding DNA: TGCAGTGCCCCGGGGGTGGCAGGCAGGGATATGAACACTGAAGCTCTCTTT.

The table lists this clonotype with many counts. V is TRBV5-1 and J is TRBJ2-7; D is possibly TRBD2 (7 bases). Germline CDR1 reads SGHRS; CDR2 reads YFSETQ. Between the trimmed V and J ends, which lost 3 bases and 2 bases, there was a span of 21 bases. The CDR3 has 17 amino acids. CDR3 DNA sequence: TGCGCCAGCAGCTCCCCAGGGGCGGGAGCCTGGACCTACGAGCAGTACTTC. Encoded protein: CASSSPGAGAWTYEQYF.

The rearrangement joins TRBV7-9 to TRBJ1-2; D ambiguous. The V gene's germline CDR1 is SEHNR and CDR2 FQNEAQ (reference sequence). The V end lost 5 bases, the J end lost 7 bases, and 11 bases lay between the germline ends. CDR3 length: 12 residues. Written as DNA, the CDR3 is TGTGCCAGCAGCCTTGGGATCATTGGCTACACCTTC. Its protein is CASSLGIIGYTF.

V gene TRBV7-2 combines with J gene TRBJ1-2; D remains unclear. The CDR3 totals 14 residues. V was trimmed by 0 bases and J by 3 bases, leaving 8 bases between them. The germline V gene encodes CDR1 SGHTA and CDR2 FQGNSA. This CDR3 is CASSLAFRHYGYTF. CDR3 in DNA: TGTGCCAGCAGCTTAGCTTTCCGACACTATGGCTACACCTTC.

The V gene is TRBV13, the J gene TRBJ1-5; D gene uncertain. Trimming left V 6 bases short and J 9 bases short, with 15 bases between. In germline, CDR1 is PRHDT, CDR2 FYEKMQ (reference sequence). This CDR3 is 13 amino acids long. The CDR3 sequence: CASSDTGSTPQHF. As DNA, the CDR3 is TGTGCCAGCAGTGATACTGGTTCTACGCCCCAGCATTTT.

J is TRBJ2-5 and V is TRBV7-6, with 10 positions matching TRBD1. CDR3 length: 13 amino acids. V shed 7 bases and J 5 bases; nucleotides not matched to a gene: 4. Germline assignment: CDR1 SGHVS and CDR2 FNYEAQ. DNA for the CDR3: TGTGCCAGCAACTCGACAGGGGGCGAGACCCAGTACTTC. Residues: CASNSTGGETQYF.

Concerning this clonotype itself: The junction differs from germline at one of its ends, possibly a read error. This chain uses TRBV7-9 with TRBJ2-5; D gene unclear. The CDR3 extends over 15 amino acids. Germline CDR1 and CDR2: SEHNR and FQNEAQ (reference sequence). The CDR3 loop is CASSLVQVARETQYF. The CDR3 DNA reads as TGTGCCAGTAGCTTAGTGCAGGTAGCAAGAGAGACCCAGTACTTC.

The CDR3 DNA follows: TGTGCCAGCGCTTTCTTAGCCCGCCCAAGCTCCTACGAGCAGTACTTC. Translating it yields CASAFLARPSSYEQYF. This chain connects TRBV6-5 to TRBJ2-7; D ambiguous. The length of the CDR3 is 16 residues. Germline V gene data show CDR1 as MNHEY and CDR2 as SVGAGI. Deletions cut 8 bases from V and 0 bases from J, with 20 bases between.

Turning to this clonotype: This may be a read error, as it is one base from a much larger clone. No conserved phenylalanine or tryptophan ends this CDR3, so it is likely a read error. The chain couples TRBV12-3 or TRBV12-4 to TRBJ2-5; D is unresolved. The germline V and J ends were trimmed by 6 bases and 6 bases, with 8 bases remaining between them. The CDR3 contains 11 residues. CDR3 in amino acids: CASSEAKTQYL. Written as DNA, the CDR3 is TGTGCCAGCAGCGAGGCGAAGACCCAGTACCTC.

The chain has TRBV11-2 and TRBJ2-2; TRBD1 matches at 7 bases. V gave up 5 bases and J gave up 4 bases; unmatched junction bases: 10. The CDR3 totals 16 residues. Germline values: CDR1 SGHAT, CDR2 FQNNGV. CDR3 coding DNA: TGTGCCAGCAGCCAGAACCGGGACAGAGGCACCGGGGAGCTGTTTTTT. Encoded protein: CASSQNRDRGTGELFF.

This chain links TRBV7-9 with TRBJ2-2; weak D call: TRBD2 (5 bases). The ends were cut back, 10 bases at V and 0 bases at J, with 9 bases in the middle. Germline lookup yields CDR1 SEHNR and CDR2 FQNEAQ (reference sequence). The CDR3 is 13 residues long. The CDR3 reads CATRGTNTGELFF. For the CDR3, the DNA is TGTGCCACCCGGGGTACGAACACCGGGGAGCTGTTTTTT.

Comment on this clonotype: A junction end diverges from the germline sequence, so it may reflect a read error. The rearrangement joins TRBV15 to TRBJ1-1, with 7 positions matching TRBD1. CDR3 length equals 14 residues. CDR1 LNHNV and CDR2 YYDKDF come from the germline V gene (reference sequence). Here the CDR3 reads CASSRDRMNTEAFF. The CDR3 coding sequence is TGTGCCAGCAGTCGGGACAGAATGAACACTGAGGCTTTCTTT.

By frequency in the sample, this clonotype is medium-sized. The chain recombines TRBV2 with TRBJ2-5; TRBD2 agrees at 8 bases. There are 16 residues in the CDR3. CDR1 SNHLY and CDR2 FYNNEI come from the germline V gene. Trimming at V came to 7 bases and at J to 2 bases, leaving 12 bases not matched to a gene. CDR3 in amino acids: CASTPRATSAQETQYF. Written as DNA, the CDR3 is TGTGCCAGCACACCTAGGGCGACTAGCGCTCAAGAGACCCAGTACTTC. The full variable domain, its missing parts supplied by reference TRBV2 and TRBJ2-5, is EPEVTQTPSHQVTQMGQEVILRCVPISNHLYFYWYRQILGQKVEFLVSFYNNEISEKSEIFDDQFSVERPDGSNFTLKIRSTKLEDSAMYFCASTPRATSAQETQYFGPGTRLLVL.

J is TRBJ1-2 and V is TRBV7-6; D gene ambiguous. V lost 11 bases, J lost 7 bases, and 17 bases lay in between. The CDR3 covers 12 residues. Germline CDR1 is SGHVS and CDR2 is FNYEAQ. The CDR3 DNA reads as TGTGCCTCTGGGTCCGGGGTCGGTGGCTACACCTTC. It is translated as CASGSGVGGYTF. The variable domain in full, with the rest retrieved from reference TRBV7-6 and TRBJ1-2, is GAGVSQSPRYKVTKRGQDVALRCDPISGHVSLYWYRQALGQGPEFLTYFNYEAQQDKSGLPNDRFSAERPEGSISTLTIQRTEQRDSAMYRCASGSGVGGYTFGSGTRLTVV.

The J gene is TRBJ1-2, the V gene TRBV29-1; D ambiguous. CDR1 is SQVTM, CDR2 ANQGSEA, per germline. There are 12 residues in the CDR3. With 4 bases removed from V and 7 bases from J, the gap between germline ends came to 13 bases. The CDR3 is CSVARDPGGYTF. CDR3 bases: TGCAGCGTTGCTAGGGATCCAGGTGGCTACACCTTC.

This chain links TRBV2 with TRBJ2-7; 9 bases map to TRBD1. The CDR3 is 15 residues long. Germline V gene sequence: CDR1 SNHLY, CDR2 FYNNEI. V lost 5 bases, J lost 4 bases, and 9 bases stayed unmatched. The DNA for the CDR3 is TGTGCCAGCAGTCAAGGAAGGACAGGGGAGTACGAGCAGTACTTC. It yields the protein CASSQGRTGEYEQYF.